The sequence of this TCR beta chain was determined in a study of spatial heterogeneity in lung cancer. As for the study in general: Median follow-up for sequenced PBMC samples was two to three years after resection, when such samples existed. More beta-chain than alpha-chain sequences were consistently detected.

As to time point: blood at routine non-recurrence follow-up after resection. One entry per CDR3 protein, called by TCRdb with MiXCR from the 5' RACE reads. The sample lists more than 75,000 distinct CDR3 sequences, roughly a fifth seen once, with around a fifth in the top ten. This clonotype came up a few times. V lost 3 bases, J lost 6 bases, and 13 bases lay in between. Germline CDR1 LGHDT, CDR2 YNNKEL (reference sequence). The CDR3 spans 14 residues. The rearrangement joins TRBV3-1 to TRBJ2-3, with D tentatively TRBD2 (6 bases). The sequencing used PBMCs, collected at follow-up. This receptor was obtained from a male donor with early-stage non-small cell lung cancer. The DNA for the CDR3 is TGTGCCAGCAGCCATCGGGGGTCTTGGGATACGCAGTATTTT. Protein sequence: CASSHRGSWDTQYF.